The clone carrying this T cell receptor (beta chain) was recorded at least ten times. Its antigen is still unknown. These data belong to a study of identical twins. General study results and limits: Without tracking the same donors, conclusions rested on cross-sectional statistical analysis. Within cord blood, abundant beta clonotypes carried fewer insertions, but memory repertoires showed no such trend. Zero-insertion analyses might be partly confounded by invariant T cells like MAIT and iNKT.

The CDR3 sequence is 15 residues long. TCRdb recomputed calls from the 5' RACE reads with MiXCR, one row per CDR3 protein. The sample consists of under 400,000 distinct CDR3 sequences, approximately 9.1% of them appearing once. Sequencing input: naive T cells sorted from blood. This sequence originates from a woman aged 45-60 years in good health. This rearrangement joins TRBV21-1 to TRBJ1-1; the table's D gene call, TRBD1, was not cross checked with the DNA. TRBV21-1 is a listed pseudogene. The CDR3 bases are TGTGCCAGCAGCGCCCGGGACATCCCGAACACTGAAGCTTTCTTT. It is translated as CASSARDIPNTEAFF.